Presented here are 15 T cell receptor beta chains from one specimen sequenced in a study of blood T cell repertoires in COVID-19 (dated by TCRdb to 2019 to 2021). The library was produced with the immunoSEQ multiplex PCR assay. TCRdb mirrors the immuneACCESS table, restricted to in-frame sequences. Some clones are absent from its copies; in checked studies, under half trace to an unresolved V gene, and the reason for the others is unknown. The sample includes 43,000 or so clones, with approximately 90% observed a single time. The top ten clonotypes cover 7.5% to 9.5% of the sample. The sequenced sample consisted of peripheral blood. The receptors stem from a man aged 55 to 69 with active COVID-19.

The chain employs TRBV7-9 and TRBJ1-4; no definite D call. From germline, CDR1 is SEHNR and CDR2 FQNEAQ (reference sequence). The CDR3 has 13 amino acids. The ends were cut back, 5 bases at V and 7 bases at J, with 11 bases in the middle. CDR3 nucleotide sequence: TGTGCCAGCAGCCCCCCTAGCGGTGAAAAACTGTTTTTT. Its translation: CASSPPSGEKLFF.

J is TRBJ2-1 and V is TRBV24-1; TRBD2 agrees at 11 bases. The CDR3 is made up of 20 amino acids. The V gene's germline CDR1 is KGHDR and CDR2 SFDVKD. Unmatched junction bases numbered 22, after V lost 4 bases and J lost 9 bases. Written as DNA, the CDR3 is TGTGCCACCAGTGACCGTAGTACTAGCGGGAGAGGCGCGGGATTCGGTGAGCAGTTCTTC. It translates to CATSDRSTSGRGAGFGEQFF.

This clone was recorded a few times. This sequence joins TRBV7-3 and TRBJ2-1; maybe TRBD1 (6 bases). The V gene's germline CDR1 is SGHTA and CDR2 FQGTGA. The CDR3 extends over 13 amino acids. V shed 6 bases and J shed 9 bases, with 15 bases lying between them. The CDR3 DNA sequence: TGTGCCAGCAGATCACTTCTAGGGGGTGAGCAGTTCTTC. Its translation: CASRSLLGGEQFF.

The rearrangement joins TRBV10-3 to TRBJ1-2; D is possibly TRBD1 (6 bases). The CDR3 sequence is 12 residues long. Germline loops: CDR1 ENHRY, CDR2 SYGVKD. V was shortened by 8 bases and J by 6 bases, with 13 bases between the two germline ends. CDR3 sequence reads: CAIGRQAHGYTF. The CDR3 DNA is TGTGCCATCGGGAGACAGGCCCATGGCTACACCTTC.

The V and J genes are TRBV10-3 and TRBJ2-1; 10 bases agree with TRBD2. CDR3 length: 16 residues. Germline V CDR1 and CDR2: ENHRY, SYGVKD. V lost 4 bases to trimming and J lost 4 bases; unmatched junction nucleotides: 7. CDR3 in amino acids: CAISGLAGGRYNEQFF. In nucleotides, the CDR3 is TGTGCCATCAGTGGACTAGCGGGTGGGCGATACAATGAGCAGTTCTTC.

This rearrangement joins TRBV9 to TRBJ2-7; 11 bases map to TRBD2. This CDR3 spans 15 amino acids. The V gene end was trimmed by 0 bases and the J gene end by 6 bases; junction bases not matched to a gene: 5. In germline, CDR1 is SGDLS, CDR2 YYNGEE. CDR3 sequence (DNA): TGTGCCAGCAGCGTAGGCTCTAGCGGGAGGATCGAGCAGTACTTC. Its protein product is CASSVGSSGRIEQYF.

Concerning this clone: One end of the junction is discordant with germline, which a read error may explain. This chain connects TRBV5-1 to TRBJ2-5; no clear D. Germline V gives CDR1 SGHRS, CDR2 YFSETQ. The CDR3 runs 13 residues. The CDR3 sequence is CASSSDFEEAQYF. DNA of the CDR3: TGCGCCAGCAGCTCAGATTTCGAAGAGGCCCAGTACTTC.

V is TRBV4-1 and J is TRBJ1-6; TRBD1 aligns across 11 bases. The V gene end was trimmed by 4 bases and the J gene end by 9 bases; junction bases not matched to a gene: 5. This CDR3 is built from 15 residues. Looked up from germline, CDR1 is MGHRA and CDR2 is YSYEKL. In DNA, the CDR3 is TGCGCCAGCAGCCCAGGACAGGGGGCCAGTTCACCCCTCCACTTT. It translates to CASSPGQGASSPLHF.

V usage is TRBV6-5 and J usage is TRBJ2-3, with 9 bases that match TRBD1. The trim removed 5 bases at V and 5 bases at J, leaving 5 bases unmatched. The CDR3 has 14 amino acids. CDR1 and CDR2 from the germline V gene are MNHEY and SVGAGI. The chain's CDR3 is CASSPGTGIDTQYF. DNA of the CDR3: TGTGCCAGCAGTCCGGGGACAGGGATAGATACGCAGTATTTT.

The chain couples TRBV6-5 to TRBJ1-1; the D is unclear. V shed 7 bases and J shed 4 bases, with 16 bases lying between them. Germline CDR1 reads MNHEY; CDR2 reads SVGAGI. The CDR3 sequence is 14 residues long. The CDR3 spells CASITGSWGTEAFF. The CDR3 nucleotides are TGTGCCAGCATCACCGGGAGTTGGGGCACTGAAGCTTTCTTT.

This sequence joins TRBV5-1 and TRBJ1-1; the match to TRBD1 covers 8 bases. This CDR3 has 14 residues. Looked up from germline, CDR1 is SGHRS and CDR2 is YFSETQ. The V and J ends lost 4 bases and 7 bases, in that order; junction bases with no gene match: 9. The CDR3 sequence is CASSAVTGTGEAFF. CDR3 DNA: TGCGCCAGCAGCGCCGTAACCGGGACAGGTGAAGCTTTCTTT. Variable domain in full (rest from reference TRBV5-1 and TRBJ1-1): KAGVTQTPRYLIKTRGQQVTLSCSPISGHRSVSWYQQTPGQGLQFLFEYFSETQRNKGNFPGRFSGRQFSNSRSEMNVSTLELGDSALYLCASSAVTGTGEAFFGQGTRLTVV.

The chain couples TRBV4-1 to TRBJ2-3, with D perhaps matching TRBD1 (5 bases). The CDR3 is made up of 15 amino acids. The V end lost 1 base, the J end lost 3 bases, and 11 bases lay between the germline ends. Germline values: CDR1 MGHRA, CDR2 YSYEKL. CDR3 sequence: CASSQVRARTDTQYF. The CDR3 DNA reads as TGCGCCAGCAGCCAAGTCAGGGCTCGGACAGATACGCAGTATTTT.

The chain has TRBV18 and TRBJ2-5; D is undetermined. The germline V gene has CDR1 KGHSH and CDR2 LQKENI. The CDR3 contains 12 residues. Deletions cut 5 bases from V and 4 bases from J, with 8 bases between. The CDR3 spells CASSDTVETQYF. As DNA, the CDR3 is TGTGCCAGCTCAGACACAGTAGAGACCCAGTACTTC. The entire variable domain, with the rest obtained from reference TRBV18 and TRBJ2-5, is as follows: NAGVMQNPRHLVRRRGQEARLRCSPMKGHSHVYWYRQLPEEGLKFMVYLQKENIIDESGMPKERFSAEFPKEGPSILRIQQVVRGDSAAYFCASSDTVETQYFGPGTRLLVL.

This chain links TRBV20-1 with TRBJ2-7; 12 bases line up with TRBD1. The V gene end was trimmed by 3 bases and the J gene end by 7 bases; junction bases not matched to a gene: 10. The germline CDR1 and CDR2 sequences are DFQATT and SNEGSKA (reference sequence). The CDR3 totals 15 residues. CDR3 region: CSASLGTGGAGEQYF. The CDR3 bases are TGCAGTGCTAGTCTAGGGACAGGGGGCGCGGGGGAGCAGTACTTC.

The chain combines TRBV6-5 with TRBJ2-5; a possible D gene is TRBD1 (5 bases). The V gene lost 5 bases and the J gene lost 1 base, with 11 bases spanning the gap. This CDR3 region has 14 residues. The germline V gene encodes CDR1 MNHEY and CDR2 SVGAGI. The CDR3, as DNA: TGTGCCAGCAGTCTTGCTAGGGGCCAAGAGACCCAGTACTTC. It is translated as CASSLARGQETQYF.